This TCR beta chain was identified during a study of a mutant IDH1 vaccine in newly diagnosed glioma. Overall study context: Vaccination was launched 4-6 weeks after radiotherapy alone, or with temozolomide cycles. Treated patients showed a male proportion of 62.5%, a female proportion of approximately 38%, and a mean age of 40.4 years. Most patients had radiochemotherapy with temozolomide before enrollment; others had one alone.

As for time point: week 23, last vaccination. What each vaccine dose contained was 300 ug of mutant IDH1 20-mer peptide, accompanied by topical imiquimod. Germline loops: CDR1 MNHEY, CDR2 SMNVEV (reference sequence). Trimming shortened V by 6 bases and J by 2 bases, and 14 bases separated the two germline ends. The CDR3 covers 14 residues. Concerning this clone itself: The antigen is unknown.

TCRdb's table, derived via immunoSEQ multiplex PCR, lists solely in-frame clones and lacks some. Here the sample spans 70,000 to 90,000 clones, about 82% being singletons. The rearrangement uses TRBV27 and TRBJ2-7; D is unresolved. The sequence came from a young man with glioma. Some clones in this sample may be carry-over from other donors' samples. The specimen comprised PBMCs, sampled from a glioma patient whose treatment included an IDH1 peptide vaccine. The CDR3 here is CASSPDSNPYEQYF. CDR3 nucleotides: TGTGCCAGCAGCCCTGACTCTAACCCCTACGAGCAGTACTTC.